This T cell receptor (beta chain) was captured by sequencing in a study of shared clonotypes between healthy human individuals. Study in general: A few men and two women, aged 18 to 49, were donors.

Points from the study as a whole: Memory subsets generally showed smaller estimated richness than naive subsets did. The sharing of about 5% of naive CD4 clonotypes was seen across a few donors. Limited genetic and exposure-history diversity came from having few donors.

The repertoire was sequenced with immunoSEQ multiplex PCR; TCRdb's copy has only in-frame clones and lacks some. The table lists about 2.4 million clones, approximately 93% of them singletons. This clone has just one count. What it recognizes is unknown. The V gene's germline CDR1 is SGHAT and CDR2 FQDESV (reference sequence). The CDR3 extends over 17 amino acids. Losses at the gene ends were 5 bases for V and 1 base for J; bases not matched to a gene: 12. Sequenced input: naive CD4+ T cells from PBMCs. The sample's subset: CD45RA+ positively selected. This clonotype was obtained from a man younger than 35 in good health. Some clones in this sample may be carry-over from other donors' samples. J is TRBJ2-5 and V is TRBV11-1; TRBD2 matches 8 bases. CDR3 DNA: TGTGCCAGCAGCCAGTTACGAGCGGGGGCTCTCCAAGAGACCCAGTACTTC. This codes for CASSQLRAGALQETQYF.